One TCR beta chain is described in this entry. What it binds is not known. The data belong to a study of cytomegalovirus exposure and HLA in healthy donors. Points from the study as a whole: The study listed roughly 160 cytomegalovirus-associated TCR beta chains. Most of the CMV-associated TCR beta chains (in a later analysis) appeared to be HLA-restricted. Accurate HLA-A and HLA-B prediction from TCR beta sequences was reported for most subjects. Follow-up analysis later connected one missense variant in DCLRE1C with trimming of TCR beta V- and J-genes.

The PCR had 60 Vbeta and 13 Jbeta primers. Method: immunoSEQ multiplex PCR; TCRdb's copy keeps in-frame clones and lacks some. Found here are approximately 180,000 clones; the top ten clones hold about 6%. Germline-derived CDR1 and CDR2 are SQVTM and ANQGSEA. Germline trimming cut 5 bases from V and 4 bases from J; bases unmatched to any gene: 10. The CDR3 length is 14 residues. This TCR was recovered from a man aged 30 to 39 in good health and CMV-seronegative. The specimen was PBMCs. The gene calls are TRBV29-1 and TRBJ1-2; the match to TRBD1 covers 7 bases. The CDR3 loop is CSVSPDRDSYGYTF. CDR3 in DNA: TGCAGCGTTTCCCCTGACAGGGACAGCTATGGCTACACCTTC.